This T cell receptor beta chain was identified during a study of regulatory T cells in long-lasting Graves disease. Whole-study context: Prior antithyroid drug treatment in newly diagnosed Graves' patients lasted under 3 months. The study, taken as a whole, reports: Exclusively peripheral blood, rather than thyroid tissue, was studied.

This clonotype was picked up many times. Its specificity is not known. Germline loops: CDR1 SGHTA, CDR2 FQGNSA. V lost 5 bases, J lost 3 bases, and 14 bases lay in between. The CDR3 has 14 amino acids. Specified time point: newly diagnosed GD, antithyroid drugs for less than 3 months. Making the TCR library involved RNA that had been extracted from PBMCs. Through Arm-PCR of CDR3 regions and iRepertoire HTBI primers, TCR beta libraries were built. TCRdb used MiXCR to reprocess the multiplex PCR reads, holding one entry per CDR3 protein. The data contain 350,000 to 550,000 distinct CDR3 sequences, less than 20% of them singletons. The sample was also reused in another study, on T cells in Graves' hyperthyroidism and ophthalmopathy. This second study says: Uncontrolled infection, other autoimmune disease, pregnancy and lactation each barred patients from inclusion. The TCR CDR3 was amplified in a first-round RT-PCR using the HTBI primer set.

This chain links TRBV7-2 with TRBJ2-7; D possibly corresponds to TRBD2 (6 bases). Sequenced material: peripheral blood mononuclear cells (PBMCs), taken at new diagnosis, from a patient treated with antithyroid drugs. The source is a woman aged 18-29 years with Graves disease. The CDR3: CASSVSGRNYEQYF. The CDR3 coding sequence is TGTGCCAGCAGCGTTAGCGGTAGGAACTACGAGCAGTACTTC.